This passage covers 28 T cell receptor beta chains from one sample sequenced in a study of shared clonotypes between healthy human individuals. TCRdb's copy holds only in-frame clones and misses some; the assay was immunoSEQ multiplex PCR. The sample consists of 2 million or so clones, around 95% of them appearing once. The sample taken for sequencing was naive CD4+ T cells sorted from blood. Indicated subset: CD45RA+ positively selected. The receptors come from a man aged 18 to 29 in good health.

This sequence joins TRBV2 and TRBJ2-5; TRBD1 might be the D (5 bases). There are 12 residues in the CDR3. Deletions cut 4 bases from V and 3 bases from J, with 6 bases between. CDR1 and CDR2 (germline): SNHLY, FYNNEI. CDR3 protein: CASSGQKETQYF. The CDR3 coding sequence is TGTGCCAGCAGTGGACAGAAAGAGACCCAGTACTTC. Using reference TRBV2 and TRBJ2-5 for the parts outside the CDR3, the full variable domain is EPEVTQTPSHQVTQMGQEVILRCVPISNHLYFYWYRQILGQKVEFLVSFYNNEISEKSEIFDDQFSVERPDGSNFTLKIRSTKLEDSAMYFCASSGQKETQYFGPGTRLLVL.

Points on this clone: A much larger clone differs from this one at a single base, so this may be a read error. The chain is built from TRBV2 and TRBJ2-7, with D unresolved. The germline V gene encodes CDR1 SNHLY and CDR2 FYNNEI. Deletions cut 6 bases from V and 0 bases from J, with 9 bases between. The CDR3 contains 13 residues. In DNA, the CDR3 is TGTGCCAGCAGCGCGACAAGCTCCTACGAGCAGTACTTC. Translation: CASSATSSYEQYF. Filled out from reference TRBV2 and TRBJ2-7, the complete variable domain reads EPEVTQTPSHQVTQMGQEVILRCVPISNHLYFYWYRQILGQKVEFLVSFYNNEISEKSEIFDDQFSVERPDGSNFTLKIRSTKLEDSAMYFCASSATSSYEQYFGPGTRLTVT.

This clone has only one observation. The gene calls are TRBV21-1 and TRBJ1-1; the DNA was not compared with TRBD1, the D call given in the table. TRBV21-1 is listed as a pseudogene. There are 16 residues in the CDR3. The CDR3 nucleotides read TGTGCCAGCAGCAAATGGGGACAGGGCAAGAACACTGAAGCTTTCTTT. It is translated as CASSKWGQGKNTEAFF.

The CDR3 loop is CASSTGQGYGYTF. CDR3 coding DNA: TGTGCCAGCAGCACCGGACAGGGGTATGGCTACACCTTC. This chain links TRBV7-9 with TRBJ1-2; 9 bases are shared with TRBD1. Germline V gene data show CDR1 as SEHNR and CDR2 as FQNEAQ (reference sequence). CDR3 length equals 13 residues. V was clipped by 5 bases and J by 5 bases; unmatched bases: 3.

This CDR3 is CASSPGTGILNTGELFF. The DNA of the CDR3 is TGTGCCAGCTCACCAGGGACAGGGATTCTGAACACCGGGGAGCTGTTTTTT. The rearrangement uses TRBV18 and TRBJ2-2; TRBD1 aligns across 9 bases. CDR3 size: 17 residues. Germline V gene lookup returns CDR1 KGHSH and CDR2 LQKENI. V was clipped by 2 bases and J by 1 base; unmatched bases: 5. Drawing the rest from reference TRBV18 and TRBJ2-2, the complete variable domain is NAGVMQNPRHLVRRRGQEARLRCSPMKGHSHVYWYRQLPEEGLKFMVYLQKENIIDESGMPKERFSAEFPKEGPSILRIQQVVRGDSAAYFCASSPGTGILNTGELFFGEGSRLTVL.

In this sample, this clone turned up once. J is TRBJ1-6 and V is TRBV5-5; D is perhaps TRBD1 (6 bases). The CDR3 contains 18 residues. Trimming shortened V by 7 bases and J by 0 bases, and 20 bases separated the two germline ends. Germline V gives CDR1 SGHKS, CDR2 YYEKEE (reference sequence). The CDR3 reads CASSILGAGSSYNSPLHF. CDR3 nucleotide sequence: TGTGCCAGCTCTATATTGGGGGCCGGGAGCTCCTATAATTCACCCCTCCACTTT.

The chain recombines TRBV6-5 with TRBJ1-5; D unresolved. The V and J ends lost 0 bases and 6 bases respectively, with 9 bases between them. The CDR3 sequence is 14 residues long. Germline CDR1 MNHEY, CDR2 SVGAGI. CDR3 sequence reads: CASSYSVAGQPQHF. CDR3 in DNA: TGTGCCAGCAGTTACTCAGTAGCCGGTCAGCCCCAGCATTTT.

The rearrangement uses TRBV9 and TRBJ1-5; the D is unclear. The CDR3 runs 17 residues. V gave up 0 bases and J gave up 6 bases, with 19 bases separating them. Germline CDR1 reads SGDLS; CDR2 reads YYNGEE. The CDR3 DNA is TGTGCCAGCAGCGTAGCTACCCAGTTTGGGGTAGGTCAGCCCCAGCATTTT. Protein product: CASSVATQFGVGQPQHF. Full variable domain (remainder filled in from reference TRBV9 and TRBJ1-5): DSGVTQTPKHLITATGQRVTLRCSPRSGDLSVYWYQQSLDQGLQFLIQYYNGEERAKGNILERFSAQQFPDLHSELNLSSLELGDSALYFCASSVATQFGVGQPQHFGDGTRLSIL.

The CDR3 nucleotides read TGTGCCAGCGACACTAGCGGGGGGGCCAATGAGCAGTTCTTC. Its protein product is CASDTSGGANEQFF. This rearrangement joins TRBV28 to TRBJ2-1; 13 positions match TRBD2. From germline, CDR1 is MDHEN and CDR2 SYDVKM. The CDR3 consists of 14 residues. Unmatched junction bases numbered 4, after V lost 8 bases and J lost 6 bases.

This clone was found once. The CDR3 DNA sequence: TGTGCCACCACCGGACAGGGGATATCTGGGGCCAACGTCCTGACTTTC. The encoded protein is CATTGQGISGANVLTF. The V call is TRBV15, the J call TRBJ2-6, with 9 bases lining up with TRBD1. The trim removed 7 bases at V and 1 base at J, leaving 5 bases unmatched. There are 16 residues in the CDR3. The germline gives CDR1 LNHNV, CDR2 YYDKDF (reference sequence).

This clone turned up a few times. The chain carries TRBV2 and TRBJ1-1; D uncertain. The V gene lost 3 bases and the J gene lost 0 bases, with 8 bases spanning the gap. Germline CDR1 is SNHLY and CDR2 is FYNNEI. This CDR3 is 14 amino acids long. This CDR3 is CASSDGYLNTEAFF. CDR3 sequence (DNA): TGTGCCAGCAGTGATGGTTACTTGAACACTGAAGCTTTCTTT.

This clone was recorded once. The rearrangement links TRBV11-2 to TRBJ2-3; D remains unclear. The CDR3 has 12 amino acids. CDR1 and CDR2 from the germline V gene are SGHAT and FQNNGV. Trimming left V 4 bases short and J 8 bases short, with 10 bases between. The CDR3 reads CASSSFMGTQYF. DNA of the CDR3: TGTGCCAGCAGCTCTTTCATGGGTACGCAGTATTTT.

The chain recombines TRBV28 with TRBJ2-7; TRBD1 matches at 11 bases. Per the germline V gene, CDR1 is MDHEN and CDR2 is SYDVKM. The CDR3 contains 15 residues. The ends lost 6 bases at V and 3 bases at J; junction bases unmatched: 7. This CDR3 is CASSTDRGRFYEQYF. The CDR3, as DNA: TGTGCCAGCAGCACGGACAGGGGGCGCTTCTACGAGCAGTACTTC.

This rearrangement joins TRBV5-4 to TRBJ2-1; 11 positions match TRBD2. Unmatched junction bases numbered 8, after V lost 5 bases and J lost 4 bases. The CDR3 covers 16 residues. Germline V CDR1 and CDR2: SGHNT, YYREEE (reference sequence). CDR3 sequence: CASSRLTSGIYNEQFF. DNA for the CDR3: TGTGCCAGCAGTCGTCTGACTAGCGGGATTTACAATGAGCAGTTCTTC.

J is TRBJ1-1 and V is TRBV19, with 10 positions matching TRBD1. The CDR3 has 14 amino acids. Germline loops: CDR1 LNHDA, CDR2 SQIVND (reference sequence). Germline trimming cut 7 bases from V and 5 bases from J; bases unmatched to any gene: 7. Written as DNA, the CDR3 is TGTGCCAGTAAGAGACAGGGGGCAGAAACTGAAGCTTTCTTT. Protein sequence: CASKRQGAETEAFF.

The rearrangement uses TRBV7-3 and TRBJ1-1; TRBD1 matches 7 bases. Germline CDR1 reads SGHTA; CDR2 reads FQGTGA. V gave up 5 bases and J gave up 0 bases; unmatched junction bases: 6. The CDR3 is 15 residues long. The CDR3 DNA reads TGTGCCAGCAGCCCTCAGGGGGGGATGAACACTGAAGCTTTCTTT. Residues: CASSPQGGMNTEAFF.

The chain carries TRBV19 and TRBJ1-5; 7 bases are a match to TRBD1. The CDR3 is made up of 15 amino acids. CDR1 and CDR2 from the germline V gene are LNHDA and SQIVND (reference sequence). With V trimmed by 6 bases and J by 6 bases, 11 bases remained unmatched. The CDR3 nucleotides read TGTGCCAGTAGCCTTGGACAGGAGAAGGTTCAGCCCCAGCATTTT. Amino acid sequence: CASSLGQEKVQPQHF. The whole variable domain, filled in from reference TRBV19 and TRBJ1-5, reads DGGITQSPKYLFRKEGQNVTLSCEQNLNHDAMYWYRQDPGQGLRLIYYSQIVNDFQKGDIAEGYSVSREKKESFPLTVTSAQKNPTAFYLCASSLGQEKVQPQHFGDGTRLSIL.

The table lists this clone with a count of one. The V and J genes are TRBV7-9 and TRBJ1-2; 7 bases map to TRBD1. V gave up 1 base and J gave up 1 base; unmatched junction bases: 15. The germline V gene encodes CDR1 SEHNR and CDR2 FQNEAQ (reference sequence). CDR3 length: 19 residues. The CDR3 spells CASSLVVAAGTAFNYGYTF. CDR3 sequence (DNA): TGTGCCAGCAGCTTAGTTGTGGCCGCCGGGACAGCCTTTAACTATGGCTACACCTTC.

This chain links TRBV7-9 with TRBJ2-5; TRBD2 matches 11 bases. The germline gives CDR1 SEHNR, CDR2 FQNEAQ (reference sequence). Unmatched junction bases numbered 6, after V lost 5 bases and J lost 4 bases. The CDR3 sequence is 15 residues long. This CDR3 is CASSILAGVGETQYF. DNA for the CDR3: TGTGCCAGCAGCATACTAGCGGGGGTAGGAGAGACCCAGTACTTC. The full variable domain, in which reference TRBV7-9 and TRBJ2-5 provide the parts outside the CDR3, is DTGVSQNPRHKITKRGQNVTFRCDPISEHNRLYWYRQTLGQGPEFLTYFQNEAQLEKSRLLSDRFSAERPKGSFSTLEIQRTEQGDSAMYLCASSILAGVGETQYFGPGTRLLVL.

The rearrangement uses TRBV6-5 and TRBJ1-3; no clear D. Germline values: CDR1 MNHEY, CDR2 SVGAGI. The CDR3 covers 11 residues. Trimming removed 8 bases from V and 4 bases from J, with 6 bases in between. CDR3 residues: CASQRGNTIYF. CDR3 coding DNA: TGTGCCAGCCAAAGGGGAAACACCATATATTTT.

This chain joins TRBV14 and TRBJ2-4; D remains ambiguous. Germline values: CDR1 SGHDN, CDR2 FVKESK. V shed 2 bases and J shed 6 bases, with 14 bases lying between them. This CDR3 has 15 residues. The CDR3 DNA follows: TGTGCCAGCAGCCAAAATCTTCCGGGTAGAAACATTCAGTACTTC. Its translation: CASSQNLPGRNIQYF.

The chain joins TRBV29-1 to TRBJ2-2; no clear D gene. Germline CDR1 reads SQVTM; CDR2 reads ANQGSEA. The CDR3 sequence is 12 residues long. V was pared by 4 bases and J by 6 bases, with 9 bases between. The CDR3 sequence is CSVGDGPGELFF. The CDR3 region has the DNA TGCAGCGTTGGTGACGGTCCCGGGGAGCTGTTTTTT.

This clone was seen just once. V and J are TRBV5-4 and TRBJ2-7, with D possibly being TRBD2 (5 bases). Germline CDR1 reads SGHNT; CDR2 reads YYREEE (reference sequence). The CDR3 spans 16 residues. The V gene lost 1 base and the J gene lost 2 bases, with 16 bases spanning the gap. The CDR3, as DNA: TGTGCCAGCAGCTTGAGAGGCCCGGGAAGGGCCTACGAGCAGTACTTC. Translated: CASSLRGPGRAYEQYF.

In its sample, this clone was seen once. The rearrangement joins TRBV5-1 to TRBJ2-1; no reliable D call. The CDR3 extends over 16 amino acids. The germline CDR1 and CDR2 sequences are SGHRS and YFSETQ. The V end was cut by 1 base, the J end by 5 bases, with 16 bases between. This CDR3 reads CASSLSPLIGHNEQFF. CDR3 sequence (DNA): TGCGCCAGCAGCTTGTCCCCGCTGATCGGCCACAATGAGCAGTTCTTC.

The J gene is TRBJ1-3, the V gene TRBV6-6; possible D gene TRBD1, 6 bases. With 5 bases removed from V and 4 bases from J, the gap between germline ends came to 12 bases. The germline CDR1 and CDR2 sequences are MNHNY and SVGAGI (reference sequence). The CDR3 extends over 14 amino acids. CDR3 nucleotide sequence: TGTGCCAGCAGTACTACAGGGATCGGAAACACCATATATTTT. It yields the protein CASSTTGIGNTIYF.

The chain carries TRBV14 and TRBJ2-4; 8 bases line up with TRBD2. The CDR3 spans 16 residues. Germline CDR1 is SGHDN and CDR2 is FVKESK. With V trimmed by 4 bases and J by 3 bases, 8 bases remained unmatched. The CDR3 is CASSPRGGQGKNIQYF. The CDR3 DNA reads TGTGCCAGCAGCCCCCGGGGGGGCCAGGGCAAAAACATTCAGTACTTC. The full variable domain, its missing parts supplied by reference TRBV14 and TRBJ2-4, is EAGVTQFPSHSVIEKGQTVTLRCDPISGHDNLYWYRRVMGKEIKFLLHFVKESKQDESGMPNNRFLAERTGGTYSTLKVQPAELEDSGVYFCASSPRGGQGKNIQYFGAGTRLSVL.

The chain employs TRBV2 and TRBJ2-2; 7 bases fit TRBD2. Trimming removed 5 bases from V and 0 bases from J; junction bases left unmatched: 3. The CDR3 has 15 residues. Germline values: CDR1 SNHLY, CDR2 FYNNEI. CDR3 nucleotides: TGTGCCAGCAGTACAGGACTAGCGAACACCGGGGAGCTGTTTTTT. Translating gives CASSTGLANTGELFF.

The V call is TRBV28, the J call TRBJ2-7; the D gene is possibly TRBD1 (6 bases). This CDR3 is built from 13 residues. Per the germline V gene, CDR1 is MDHEN and CDR2 is SYDVKM. V was shortened by 7 bases and J by 1 base, with 11 bases between the two germline ends. CDR3 DNA sequence: TGTGCCAGCACCGTAGGACAGTCCTACGAGCAGTACTTC. It specifies CASTVGQSYEQYF. Full variable domain (outside the CDR3, taken from reference TRBV28 and TRBJ2-7): DVKVTQSSRYLVKRTGEKVFLECVQDMDHENMFWYRQDPGLGLRLIYFSYDVKMKEKGDIPEGYSVSREKKERFSLILESASTNQTSMYLCASTVGQSYEQYFGPGTRLTVT.